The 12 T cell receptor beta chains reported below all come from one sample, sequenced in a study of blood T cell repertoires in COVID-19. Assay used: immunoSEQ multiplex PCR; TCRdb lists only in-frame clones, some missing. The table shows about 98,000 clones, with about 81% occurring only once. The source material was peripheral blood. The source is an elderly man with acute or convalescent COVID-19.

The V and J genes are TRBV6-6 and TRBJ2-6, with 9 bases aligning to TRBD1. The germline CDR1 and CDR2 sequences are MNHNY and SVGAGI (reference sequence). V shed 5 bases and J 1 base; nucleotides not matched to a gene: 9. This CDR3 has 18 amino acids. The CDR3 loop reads CASSPWTGVTSGANVLTF. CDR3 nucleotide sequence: TGTGCCAGCAGTCCCTGGACAGGGGTGACTTCTGGGGCCAACGTCCTGACTTTC.

Written as DNA, the CDR3 is TGTGCCAGCAGTTGGCCGGGACTAGCGGGAGCTGGGGCCAACGTCCTGACTTTC. Amino acids: CASSWPGLAGAGANVLTF. V gene TRBV6-2 or TRBV6-3 combines with J gene TRBJ2-6, with 14 bases fitting TRBD2. The junction had 4 bases not matched to a gene; V was cut back by 4 bases and J by 2 bases. Germline V gene data show CDR1 as MNHEY and CDR2 as SVGEGT. The CDR3 has 18 amino acids.

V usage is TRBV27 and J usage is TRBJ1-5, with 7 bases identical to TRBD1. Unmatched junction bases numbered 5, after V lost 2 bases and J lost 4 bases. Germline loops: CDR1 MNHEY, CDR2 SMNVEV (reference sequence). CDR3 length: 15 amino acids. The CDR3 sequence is CASSLVGQVNQPQHF. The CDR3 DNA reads TGTGCCAGCAGTTTAGTCGGACAGGTGAATCAGCCCCAGCATTTT.

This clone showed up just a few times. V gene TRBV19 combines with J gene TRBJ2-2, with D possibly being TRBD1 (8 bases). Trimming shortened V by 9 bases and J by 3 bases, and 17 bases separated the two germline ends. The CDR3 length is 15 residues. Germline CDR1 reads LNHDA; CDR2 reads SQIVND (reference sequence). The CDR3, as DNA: TGTGCCAGCTCCTGGACAGGGAGGGACACCGGGGAGCTGTTTTTT. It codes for CASSWTGRDTGELFF.

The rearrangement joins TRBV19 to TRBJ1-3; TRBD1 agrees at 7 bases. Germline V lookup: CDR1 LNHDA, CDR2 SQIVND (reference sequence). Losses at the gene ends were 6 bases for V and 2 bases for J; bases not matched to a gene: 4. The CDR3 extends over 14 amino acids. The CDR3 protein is CASRTTGTGNTIYF. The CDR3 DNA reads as TGTGCCAGTAGGACGACAGGGACTGGAAACACCATATATTTT.

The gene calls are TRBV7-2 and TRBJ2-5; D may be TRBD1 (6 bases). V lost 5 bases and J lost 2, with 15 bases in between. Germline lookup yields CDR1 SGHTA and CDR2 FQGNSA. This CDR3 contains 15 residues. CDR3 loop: CASSQGSGQQETQYF. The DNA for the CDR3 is TGTGCCAGCAGCCAAGGGTCCGGACAGCAAGAGACCCAGTACTTC. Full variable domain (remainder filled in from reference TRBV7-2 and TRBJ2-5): GAGVSQSPSNKVTEKGKDVELRCDPISGHTALYWYRQSLGQGLEFLIYFQGNSAPDKSGLPSDRFSAERTGGSVSTLTIQRTQQEDSAVYLCASSQGSGQQETQYFGPGTRLLVL.

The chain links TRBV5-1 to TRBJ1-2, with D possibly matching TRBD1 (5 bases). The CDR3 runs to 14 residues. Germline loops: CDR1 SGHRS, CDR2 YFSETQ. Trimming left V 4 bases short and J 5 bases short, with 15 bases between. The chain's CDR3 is CASSLSETAYGYTF. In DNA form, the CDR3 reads TGCGCCAGCAGCCTATCCGAGACAGCATATGGCTACACCTTC. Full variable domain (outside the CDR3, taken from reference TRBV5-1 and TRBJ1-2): KAGVTQTPRYLIKTRGQQVTLSCSPISGHRSVSWYQQTPGQGLQFLFEYFSETQRNKGNFPGRFSGRQFSNSRSEMNVSTLELGDSALYLCASSLSETAYGYTFGSGTRLTVV.

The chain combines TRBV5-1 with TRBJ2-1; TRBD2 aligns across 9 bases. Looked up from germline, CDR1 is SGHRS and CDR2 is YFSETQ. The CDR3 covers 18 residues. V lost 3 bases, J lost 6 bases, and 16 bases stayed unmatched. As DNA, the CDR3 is TGCGCCAGCAGCTACCCTCGAGGGGCGGGAGGGCCTATCAATGAGCAGTTCTTC. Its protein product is CASSYPRGAGGPINEQFF.

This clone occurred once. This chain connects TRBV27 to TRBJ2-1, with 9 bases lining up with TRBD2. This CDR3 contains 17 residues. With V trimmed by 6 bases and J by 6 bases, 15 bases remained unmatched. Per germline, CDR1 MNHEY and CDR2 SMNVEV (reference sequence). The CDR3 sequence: CASRAQVGLAGSNEQFF. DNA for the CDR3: TGTGCCAGCAGGGCCCAAGTCGGGCTAGCGGGGAGCAATGAGCAGTTCTTC.

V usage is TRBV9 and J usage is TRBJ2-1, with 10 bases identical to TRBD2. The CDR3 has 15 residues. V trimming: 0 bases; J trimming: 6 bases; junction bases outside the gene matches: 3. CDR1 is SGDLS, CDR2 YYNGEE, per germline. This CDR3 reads CASSVDASGSNEQFF. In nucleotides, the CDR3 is TGTGCCAGCAGCGTAGACGCTAGCGGGAGCAATGAGCAGTTCTTC. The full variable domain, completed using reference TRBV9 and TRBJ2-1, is DSGVTQTPKHLITATGQRVTLRCSPRSGDLSVYWYQQSLDQGLQFLIQYYNGEERAKGNILERFSAQQFPDLHSELNLSSLELGDSALYFCASSVDASGSNEQFFGPGTRLTVL.

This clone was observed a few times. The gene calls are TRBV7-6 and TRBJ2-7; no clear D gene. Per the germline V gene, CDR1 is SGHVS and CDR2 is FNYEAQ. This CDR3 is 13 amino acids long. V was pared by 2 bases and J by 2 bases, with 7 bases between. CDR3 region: CASSLNPTYEQYF. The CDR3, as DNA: TGTGCCAGCAGCTTAAATCCTACCTACGAGCAGTACTTC.

This CDR3 reads CASSLAGVDTGELFF. DNA of the CDR3: TGCGCCAGCAGCTTGGCAGGGGTCGACACCGGGGAGCTGTTTTTT. The chain carries TRBV5-1 and TRBJ2-2; a weak D match, TRBD1 (6 bases). The CDR3 is 15 residues long. Germline assignment: CDR1 SGHRS and CDR2 YFSETQ. The germline V and J ends were trimmed by 0 bases and 3 bases, with 9 bases remaining between them.